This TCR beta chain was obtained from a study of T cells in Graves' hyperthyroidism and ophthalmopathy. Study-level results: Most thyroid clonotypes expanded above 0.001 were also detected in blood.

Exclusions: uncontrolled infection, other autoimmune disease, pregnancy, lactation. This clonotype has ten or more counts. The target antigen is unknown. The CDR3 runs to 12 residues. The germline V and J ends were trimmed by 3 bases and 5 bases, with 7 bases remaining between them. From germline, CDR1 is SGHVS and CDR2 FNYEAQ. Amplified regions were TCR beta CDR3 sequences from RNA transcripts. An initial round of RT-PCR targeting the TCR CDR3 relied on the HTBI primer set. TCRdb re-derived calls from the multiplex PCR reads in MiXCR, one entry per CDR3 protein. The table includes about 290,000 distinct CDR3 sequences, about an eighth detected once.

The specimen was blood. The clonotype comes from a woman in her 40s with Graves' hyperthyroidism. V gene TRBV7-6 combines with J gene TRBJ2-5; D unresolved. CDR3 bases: TGTGCCAGCAGCTTGATTTGGGAGACCCAGTACTTC. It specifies CASSLIWETQYF. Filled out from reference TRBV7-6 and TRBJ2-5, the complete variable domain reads GAGVSQSPRYKVTKRGQDVALRCDPISGHVSLYWYRQALGQGPEFLTYFNYEAQQDKSGLPNDRFSAERPEGSISTLTIQRTEQRDSAMYRCASSLIWETQYFGPGTRLLVL.